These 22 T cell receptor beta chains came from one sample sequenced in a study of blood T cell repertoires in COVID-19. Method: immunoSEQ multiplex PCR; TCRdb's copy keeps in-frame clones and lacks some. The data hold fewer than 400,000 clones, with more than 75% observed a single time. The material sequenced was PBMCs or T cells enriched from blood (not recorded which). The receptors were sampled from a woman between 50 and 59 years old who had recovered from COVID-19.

The CDR3 sequence: CASSQYTENTEAFF. In DNA, the CDR3 is TGTGCCAGCAGCCAGTACACAGAGAACACTGAAGCTTTCTTT. This chain connects TRBV3-1 (or the pseudogene TRBV3-2) to TRBJ1-1; D unresolved. Germline CDR1 is LGHDT and CDR2 is YNNKEL (reference sequence). Trimming left V 3 bases short and J 1 base short, with 9 bases between. The CDR3 loop spans 14 amino acids.

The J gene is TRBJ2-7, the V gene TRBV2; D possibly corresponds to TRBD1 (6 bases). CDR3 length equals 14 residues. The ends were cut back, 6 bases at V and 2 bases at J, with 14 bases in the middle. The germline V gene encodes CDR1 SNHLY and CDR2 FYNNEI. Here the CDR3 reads CASSQGHVAYEQYF. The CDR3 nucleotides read TGTGCCAGCAGCCAGGGACATGTAGCCTACGAGCAGTACTTC.

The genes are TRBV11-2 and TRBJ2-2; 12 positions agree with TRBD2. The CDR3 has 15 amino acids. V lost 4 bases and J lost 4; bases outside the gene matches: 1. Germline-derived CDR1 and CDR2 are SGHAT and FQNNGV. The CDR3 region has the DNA TGTGCCAGCAGCTCTAGCGGGGGGGTCACCGGGGAGCTGTTTTTT. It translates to CASSSSGGVTGELFF. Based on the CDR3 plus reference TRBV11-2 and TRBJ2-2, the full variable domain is EAGVAQSPRYKIIEKRQSVAFWCNPISGHATLYWYQQILGQGPKLLIQFQNNGVVDDSQLPKDRFSAERLKGVDSTLKIQPAKLEDSAVYLCASSSSGGVTGELFFGEGSRLTVL.

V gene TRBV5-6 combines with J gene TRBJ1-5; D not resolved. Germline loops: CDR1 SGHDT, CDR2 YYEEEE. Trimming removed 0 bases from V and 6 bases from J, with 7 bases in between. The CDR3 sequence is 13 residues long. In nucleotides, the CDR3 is TGTGCCAGCAGCTTGGGCCGGGGTCAGCCCCAGCATTTT. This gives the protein CASSLGRGQPQHF.

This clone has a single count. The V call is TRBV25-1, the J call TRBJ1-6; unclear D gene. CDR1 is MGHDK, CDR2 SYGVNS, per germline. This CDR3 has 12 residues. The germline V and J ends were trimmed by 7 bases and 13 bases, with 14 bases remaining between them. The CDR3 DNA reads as TGTGCCAGCATCGGACTGTCAGATCCCCTCCACTTT. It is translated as CASIGLSDPLHF.

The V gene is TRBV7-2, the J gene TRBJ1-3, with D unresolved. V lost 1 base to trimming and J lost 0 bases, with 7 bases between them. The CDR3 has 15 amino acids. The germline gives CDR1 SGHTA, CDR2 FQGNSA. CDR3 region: CASSLGAGSGNTIYF. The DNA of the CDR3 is TGTGCCAGCAGCTTAGGAGCGGGCTCTGGAAACACCATATATTTT.

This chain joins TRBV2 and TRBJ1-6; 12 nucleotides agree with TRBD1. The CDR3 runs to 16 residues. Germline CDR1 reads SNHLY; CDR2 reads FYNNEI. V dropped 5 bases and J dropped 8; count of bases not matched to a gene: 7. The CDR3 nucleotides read TGTGCCAGCAGTTCCTGGGACAGGGGGCTTTATTCACCCCTCCACTTT. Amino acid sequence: CASSSWDRGLYSPLHF. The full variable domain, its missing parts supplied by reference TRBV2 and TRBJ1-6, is EPEVTQTPSHQVTQMGQEVILRCVPISNHLYFYWYRQILGQKVEFLVSFYNNEISEKSEIFDDQFSVERPDGSNFTLKIRSTKLEDSAMYFCASSSWDRGLYSPLHFGNGTRLTVT.

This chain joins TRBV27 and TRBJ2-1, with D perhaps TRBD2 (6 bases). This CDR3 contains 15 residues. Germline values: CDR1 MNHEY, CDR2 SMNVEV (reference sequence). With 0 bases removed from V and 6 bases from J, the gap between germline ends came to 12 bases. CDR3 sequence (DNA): TGTGCCAGCAGTTTATCGACTAGTCCGATCAATGAGCAGTTCTTC. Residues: CASSLSTSPINEQFF.

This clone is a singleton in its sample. The CDR3 region has the DNA TGTGCCAGCAGTTACGTCCCCCAGGGGACGCGAGACGAGCAGTACTTC. Protein: CASSYVPQGTRDEQYF. The chain uses TRBV6-2 or TRBV6-3 and TRBJ2-7; D is possibly TRBD1 (6 bases). V shed 2 bases and J shed 5 bases, with 19 bases lying between them. The CDR3 totals 16 residues. Germline V CDR1 and CDR2: MNHEY, SVGEGT.

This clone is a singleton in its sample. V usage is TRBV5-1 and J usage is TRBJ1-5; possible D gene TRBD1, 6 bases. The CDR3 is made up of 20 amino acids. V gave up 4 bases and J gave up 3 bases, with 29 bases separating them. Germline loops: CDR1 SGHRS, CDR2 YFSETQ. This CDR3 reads CASSIPDKGQGDAINQPQHF. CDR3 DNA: TGCGCCAGCAGCATACCGGACAAGGGACAAGGAGACGCCATCAATCAGCCCCAGCATTTT. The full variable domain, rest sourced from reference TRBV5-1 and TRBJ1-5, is KAGVTQTPRYLIKTRGQQVTLSCSPISGHRSVSWYQQTPGQGLQFLFEYFSETQRNKGNFPGRFSGRQFSNSRSEMNVSTLELGDSALYLCASSIPDKGQGDAINQPQHFGDGTRLSIL.

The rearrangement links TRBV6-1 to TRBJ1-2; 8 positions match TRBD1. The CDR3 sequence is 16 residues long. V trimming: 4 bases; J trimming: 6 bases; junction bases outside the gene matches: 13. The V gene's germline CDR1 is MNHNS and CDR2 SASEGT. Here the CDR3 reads CASSAGRGRFINGYTF. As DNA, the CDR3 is TGTGCCAGCAGTGCTGGCAGGGGGCGGTTTATAAATGGCTACACCTTC.

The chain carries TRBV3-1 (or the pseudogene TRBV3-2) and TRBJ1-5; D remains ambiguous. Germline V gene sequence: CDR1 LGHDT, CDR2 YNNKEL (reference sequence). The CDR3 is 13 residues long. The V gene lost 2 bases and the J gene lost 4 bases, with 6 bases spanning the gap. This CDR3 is CASSQYQNQPQHF. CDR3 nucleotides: TGTGCCAGCAGCCAATACCAGAATCAGCCCCAGCATTTT.

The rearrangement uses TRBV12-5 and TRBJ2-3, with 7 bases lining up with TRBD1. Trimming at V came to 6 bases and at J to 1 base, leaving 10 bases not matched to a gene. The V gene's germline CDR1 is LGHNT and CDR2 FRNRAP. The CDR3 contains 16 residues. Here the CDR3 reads CASGTTGEIRTDTQYF. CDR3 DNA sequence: TGTGCTAGTGGAACCACAGGGGAGATCCGCACAGATACGCAGTATTTT.

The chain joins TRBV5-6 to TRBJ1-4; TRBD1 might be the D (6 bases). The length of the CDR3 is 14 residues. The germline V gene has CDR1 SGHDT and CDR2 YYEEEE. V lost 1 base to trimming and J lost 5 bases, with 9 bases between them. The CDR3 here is CASSLRGWNEKLFF. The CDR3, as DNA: TGTGCCAGCAGCTTGAGGGGGTGGAATGAAAAACTGTTTTTT.

CDR3 region: CASSLVDSNYGYTF. In DNA form, the CDR3 reads TGTGCCAGCAGCTTAGTGGACAGCAACTATGGCTACACCTTC. This rearrangement joins TRBV7-9 to TRBJ1-2, with TRBD1 as a possible D gene (6 bases). Germline CDR1 SEHNR, CDR2 FQNEAQ (reference sequence). V was cut by 1 base and J by 2 bases, with 8 bases left in between. The CDR3 consists of 14 residues.

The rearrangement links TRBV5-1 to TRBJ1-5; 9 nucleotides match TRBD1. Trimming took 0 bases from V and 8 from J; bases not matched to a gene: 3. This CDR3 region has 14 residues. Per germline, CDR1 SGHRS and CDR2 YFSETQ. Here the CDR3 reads CASSLGQGVKPQHF. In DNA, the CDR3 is TGCGCCAGCAGCTTGGGACAGGGGGTAAAGCCCCAGCATTTT.

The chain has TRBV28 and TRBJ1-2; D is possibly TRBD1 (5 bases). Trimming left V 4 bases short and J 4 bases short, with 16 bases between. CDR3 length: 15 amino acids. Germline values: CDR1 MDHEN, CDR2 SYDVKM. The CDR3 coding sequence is TGTGCCAGCAGTTGGAGGGGCAGTCCCGGCTATGGCTACACCTTC. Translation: CASSWRGSPGYGYTF.

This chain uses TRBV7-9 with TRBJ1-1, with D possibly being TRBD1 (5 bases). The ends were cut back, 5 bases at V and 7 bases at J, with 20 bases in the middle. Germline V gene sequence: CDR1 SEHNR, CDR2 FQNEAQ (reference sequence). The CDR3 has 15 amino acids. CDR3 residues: CASSLPGQGASEAFF. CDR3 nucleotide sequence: TGTGCCAGCAGCCTACCAGGTCAGGGCGCTAGTGAAGCTTTCTTT. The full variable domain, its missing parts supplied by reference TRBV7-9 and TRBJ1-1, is DTGVSQNPRHKITKRGQNVTFRCDPISEHNRLYWYRQTLGQGPEFLTYFQNEAQLEKSRLLSDRFSAERPKGSFSTLEIQRTEQGDSAMYLCASSLPGQGASEAFFGQGTRLTVV.

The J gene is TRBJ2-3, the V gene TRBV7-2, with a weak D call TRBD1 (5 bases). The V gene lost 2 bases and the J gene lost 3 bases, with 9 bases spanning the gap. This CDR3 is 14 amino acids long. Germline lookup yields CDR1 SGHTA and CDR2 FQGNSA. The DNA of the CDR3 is TGTGCCAGCAGCTTAACAGGAAAAACAGATACGCAGTATTTT. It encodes CASSLTGKTDTQYF.

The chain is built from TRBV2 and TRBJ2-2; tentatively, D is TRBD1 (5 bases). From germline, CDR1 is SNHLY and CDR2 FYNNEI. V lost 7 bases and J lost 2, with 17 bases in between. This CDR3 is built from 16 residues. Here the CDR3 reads CASIRKGAPNTGELFF. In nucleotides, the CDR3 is TGTGCCAGCATCCGAAAAGGGGCGCCAAACACCGGGGAGCTGTTTTTT.

CDR3 coding DNA: TGTGCCAGCAGGCTGGGACAGGGAAATTCACCCCTCCACTTT. This sequence encodes CASRLGQGNSPLHF. This rearrangement joins TRBV2 to TRBJ1-6, with TRBD1 identical over 9 bases. Germline trimming cut 6 bases from V and 7 bases from J; bases unmatched to any gene: 4. The CDR3 contains 14 residues. Germline-derived CDR1 and CDR2 are SNHLY and FYNNEI. Full variable domain (outside the CDR3, taken from reference TRBV2 and TRBJ1-6): EPEVTQTPSHQVTQMGQEVILRCVPISNHLYFYWYRQILGQKVEFLVSFYNNEISEKSEIFDDQFSVERPDGSNFTLKIRSTKLEDSAMYFCASRLGQGNSPLHFGNGTRLTVT.

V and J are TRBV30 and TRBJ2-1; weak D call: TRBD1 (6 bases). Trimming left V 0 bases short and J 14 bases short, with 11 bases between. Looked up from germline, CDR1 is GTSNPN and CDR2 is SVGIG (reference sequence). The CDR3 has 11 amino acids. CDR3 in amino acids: CAWSVQRGKFF. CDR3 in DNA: TGTGCCTGGAGTGTACAGAGGGGGAAGTTCTTC. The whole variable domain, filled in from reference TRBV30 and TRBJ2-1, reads SQTIHQWPATLVQPVGSPLSLECTVEGTSNPNLYWYRQAAGRGLQLLFYSVGIGQISSEVPQNLSASRPQDRQFILSSKKLLLSDSGFYLCAWSVQRGKFFGPGTRLTVL.